This T cell receptor beta chain was sequenced during a study of blood T cell repertoires in COVID-19. At the level of the study: Acute-phase and convalescent COVID-19 samples originated in the United States, Italy and Spain. Sources were T cells, B-cell-depleted T cells, or PBMCs; the material itself was cDNA or gDNA.

How the authors handled the data: Reference gene primer amplification gave estimated nucleated cell counts. The assay was immunoSEQ multiplex PCR, and TCRdb's table has in-frame clones only and misses some. The DNA gave D and trimming, while V, J and clone size come from that table. The repertoire holds about 55,000 clones, with about 84% as singletons. This CDR3 has 16 amino acids. The ends lost 6 bases at V and 4 bases at J; junction bases unmatched: 12. Germline loops: CDR1 LGHNT, CDR2 FRNRAP. Input material: peripheral blood. J is TRBJ2-1 and V is TRBV12-5; the match to TRBD1 covers 7 bases. The sequence was collected from a woman of 80 years or more with acute or convalescent COVID-19. The CDR3 sequence is CASGGSGGRYYNEQFF. CDR3 coding DNA: TGTGCTAGTGGGGGGTCAGGGGGACGTTATTACAATGAGCAGTTCTTC.